These 14 T cell receptor beta chains came from one sample sequenced in a study of blood T cell repertoires in COVID-19. Sequencing used immunoSEQ multiplex PCR; TCRdb keeps in-frame clones, though not all of them. Of a few hundred thousand clones listed, roughly 90% are singletons. The material sequenced was peripheral blood. All receptors come from a woman in her thirties with COVID-19, enrolled during active disease.

The chain has TRBV11-2 and TRBJ1-2, with unresolved D. With 0 bases removed from V and 8 bases from J, the gap between germline ends came to 10 bases. Germline V gene lookup returns CDR1 SGHAT and CDR2 FQNNGV. The CDR3 spans 13 residues. Written as DNA, the CDR3 is TGTGCCAGCAGCTTAGATCGATTACGGGGCTACACCTTC. Protein product: CASSLDRLRGYTF.

V is TRBV12-3 or TRBV12-4 and J is TRBJ1-1; D may be TRBD1 (6 bases). The germline V and J ends were trimmed by 4 bases and 10 bases, with 16 bases remaining between them. The CDR3 is made up of 13 amino acids. For the CDR3, the DNA is TGTGCCAGCAGTTCCGATTCACAGGGACGAGCTTTCTTT. Its protein product is CASSSDSQGRAFF.

The V gene is TRBV5-4, the J gene TRBJ2-3; the D gene is possibly TRBD1 (6 bases). With 1 base removed from V and 0 bases from J, the gap between germline ends came to 9 bases. There are 15 residues in the CDR3. Germline assignment: CDR1 SGHNT and CDR2 YYREEE (reference sequence). The CDR3 sequence: CASSLRQGSTDTQYF. The DNA of the CDR3 is TGTGCCAGCAGCTTGAGGCAGGGGAGCACAGATACGCAGTATTTT.

This clone has a single count. The V call is TRBV7-2, the J call TRBJ1-6; 8 bases align to TRBD1. The CDR3 runs to 15 residues. The ends lost 6 bases at V and 7 bases at J; junction bases unmatched: 8. CDR1 SGHTA and CDR2 FQGNSA come from the germline V gene. CDR3 residues: CASSSGQGANSPLHF. In nucleotides, the CDR3 is TGTGCCAGCAGTTCTGGACAGGGAGCAAATTCACCCCTCCACTTT.

The V and J genes are TRBV5-1 and TRBJ2-3; 11 nucleotides agree with TRBD1. The CDR3 length is 16 residues. J was trimmed by 2 bases and V by 4 bases; bases with no gene match: 6. Germline-derived CDR1 and CDR2 are SGHRS and YFSETQ. The CDR3 nucleotides are TGCGCCAGCAGCCGCAGGGACAGGGGGGCCACAGATACGCAGTATTTT. As protein: CASSRRDRGATDTQYF.

This chain joins TRBV5-6 and TRBJ1-2, with D possibly matching TRBD1 (5 bases). CDR1 SGHDT and CDR2 YYEEEE come from the germline V gene. The CDR3 has 17 amino acids. Between the trimmed V and J ends, which lost 1 base and 6 bases, there was a span of 22 bases. The chain's CDR3 is CASSLQGIGPQMNGYTF. The CDR3 region has the DNA TGTGCCAGCAGCTTGCAGGGCATCGGCCCCCAGATGAATGGCTACACCTTC.

In this sample, this clone turned up many times. This chain links TRBV6-1 with TRBJ1-5, with no clear D. V was trimmed by 1 base and J by 2 bases, leaving 6 bases between them. This CDR3 has 14 amino acids. CDR1 MNHNS and CDR2 SASEGT come from the germline V gene. The CDR3 region has the DNA TGTGCCAGCAGTGAAGGAGGTGGCAATCAGCCCCAGCATTTT. As protein: CASSEGGGNQPQHF.

This clone was recorded only once. The chain combines TRBV11-2 with TRBJ2-5; D unresolved. V lost 4 bases and J 1 base, leaving 13 bases between the germline ends. CDR1 is SGHAT, CDR2 FQNNGV, per germline. The CDR3 is 15 residues long. In nucleotides, the CDR3 is TGTGCCAGCAGCTCCCCCGCAGCAGGCCAAGAGACCCAGTACTTC. This gives the protein CASSSPAAGQETQYF. The entire variable domain, with the rest obtained from reference TRBV11-2 and TRBJ2-5, is as follows: EAGVAQSPRYKIIEKRQSVAFWCNPISGHATLYWYQQILGQGPKLLIQFQNNGVVDDSQLPKDRFSAERLKGVDSTLKIQPAKLEDSAVYLCASSSPAAGQETQYFGPGTRLLVL.

This sequence joins TRBV18 and TRBJ1-1; 9 nucleotides agree with TRBD1. The CDR3 has 15 amino acids. Trimming took 2 bases from V and 1 from J; bases not matched to a gene: 2. Germline-derived CDR1 and CDR2 are KGHSH and LQKENI. The CDR3: CASSPGDRANTEAFF. CDR3 nucleotides: TGTGCCAGCTCACCAGGGGACAGGGCGAACACTGAAGCTTTCTTT.

This chain joins TRBV28 and TRBJ2-3; TRBD1 matches at 9 bases. The V segment lost 6 bases and the J segment 5 bases; nucleotides outside the gene matches: 9. The CDR3 totals 15 residues. From germline, CDR1 is MDHEN and CDR2 SYDVKM. The CDR3 nucleotides are TGTGCCAGCAGATTACAGGGGGCGCAGGGAGATACGCAGTATTTT. Protein sequence: CASRLQGAQGDTQYF.

This clone was seen just once. The rearrangement links TRBV9 to TRBJ2-1; possible D gene TRBD1, 8 bases. The germline CDR1 and CDR2 sequences are SGDLS and YYNGEE. The ends were cut back, 0 bases at V and 0 bases at J, with 16 bases in the middle. The CDR3 loop spans 18 amino acids. The CDR3 loop reads CASSVGAGGGSSYNEQFF. The CDR3 coding sequence is TGTGCCAGCAGCGTAGGGGCAGGGGGCGGGAGCTCCTACAATGAGCAGTTCTTC.

The chain employs TRBV5-5 and TRBJ2-4, with D perhaps TRBD1 (6 bases). Trimming took off 3 bases at V and 11 bases at J, with 18 bases between the two ends. Germline-derived CDR1 and CDR2 are SGHKS and YYEKEE (reference sequence). CDR3 length: 14 residues. The CDR3 nucleotides are TGTGCCAGCAGCTCCGGGACACCGCAAGGTCTTCAGTACTTC. Its protein is CASSSGTPQGLQYF.

This rearrangement joins TRBV19 to TRBJ1-5, with D hard to call. Trimming shortened V by 6 bases and J by 5 bases, and 14 bases separated the two germline ends. CDR1 and CDR2 (germline): LNHDA, SQIVND (reference sequence). The CDR3 is made up of 14 amino acids. The DNA of the CDR3 is TGTGCCAGTAGGAATGGGCAGTTTCATCAGCCCCAGCATTTT. Protein: CASRNGQFHQPQHF.

This clone has a single count. V gene TRBV15 combines with J gene TRBJ2-7, with 8 bases matching TRBD1. With 0 bases clipped from V and 0 bases from J, the junction kept 4 bases outside the gene matches. Germline assignment: CDR1 LNHNV and CDR2 YYDKDF (reference sequence). CDR3 length: 16 residues. In nucleotides, the CDR3 is TGTGCCACCAGCAGAGACCAAGGGACAGGCTCCTACGAGCAGTACTTC. Translating gives CATSRDQGTGSYEQYF.